Many counts were recorded for the clone carrying this TCR beta chain. Its antigen is not identified. This specimen belongs to a study of T cell repertoires in cytomegalovirus infection. This CDR3 has 13 residues. The germline CDR1 and CDR2 sequences are SGHDT and YYEEEE. Between the trimmed V and J ends, which lost 6 bases and 0 bases, there was a span of 9 bases. General study results and limits: Summed frequency of shared TCR beta families picked out CMV carriers who also had the relevant HLA.

TCRdb independently ran MiXCR on the reads; one entry per CDR3 protein. The repertoire consists of some 280,000 distinct CDR3 sequences, with roughly an eighth occurring once and the leading ten covering 7.5% to 10%. What was sequenced was PBMCs. This chain links TRBV5-6 with TRBJ1-2; D call uncertain. The sequence was collected from a human donor in good health (CMV status not recorded). Some clones in this sample may be carry-over from other donors' samples. CDR3 in DNA: TGTGCCAGCACCCTCGATTCTAACTATGGCTACACCTTC. It yields the protein CASTLDSNYGYTF. Complete variable domain (other parts from reference TRBV5-6 and TRBJ1-2): DAGVTQSPTHLIKTRGQQVTLRCSPKSGHDTVSWYQQALGQGPQFIFQYYEEEERQRGNFPDRFSGHQFPNYSSELNVNALLLGDSALYLCASTLDSNYGYTFGSGTRLTVV.